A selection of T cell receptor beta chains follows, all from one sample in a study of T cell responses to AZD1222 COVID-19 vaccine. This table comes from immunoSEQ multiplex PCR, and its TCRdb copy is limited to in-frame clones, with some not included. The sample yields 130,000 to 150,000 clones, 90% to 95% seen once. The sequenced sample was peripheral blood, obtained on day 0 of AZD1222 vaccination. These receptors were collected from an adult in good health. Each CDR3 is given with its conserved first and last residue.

CASSGDSWDTGELFF,TRBV9,15
CASSADGNYGYTF,TRBV7-3,13
CASSQGLGGNTIYF,TRBV5-1,14
CASGEFDSLYQPQHF,TRBV28,15
CAWSSNPIEPQHF,TRBV30,13
CASSLYEGPNYGYTF,TRBV5-1,15
CASSWSHLSRGGDTEAFF,TRBV7-9,18
CARSQGFPYEQYF,TRBV5-3,13
CASSDVPGTENEKLFF,TRBV19,16
CASSPPGTPYGYTF,TRBV18,14
CASSLGRGDEKLFF,TRBV5-1,14
CASSLGRGQGWNEQFF,TRBV5-1,16
CASSPSSYNEQFF,TRBV5-1,13
CASSDQVTDTQYF,TRBV6-4,13
CASRAGQGLRRDQPQHF,TRBV2,17
CASSLASPLHF,TRBV7-2,11
CAWSDHPDFTEAFF,TRBV30,14
CASTTKGGGGNTIYF,TRBV6-5,15
CASSPGDWEYEQYF,TRBV5-1,14
CASSVGLAGEEQFF,TRBV9,14
CASNPEAGGYNEQFF,TRBV6-5,15
CASSAGGLGEQFF,TRBV9,13
CASSWSVTSYEQYF,TRBV11-3,14
CASSLSVGTGTTYEQYF,TRBV27,17
CASRQQGNSNQPQHF,TRBV6-5,15
CASSRIGSSYEQYF,TRBV5-1,14
CASSLISSTLPQNEQYF,TRBV28,17
CASSLEGGADSPLHF,TRBV5-1,15
CASSPRQGPNYGYTF,TRBV19,15
CASSPGGIGQYF,TRBV12-3/TRBV12-4,12